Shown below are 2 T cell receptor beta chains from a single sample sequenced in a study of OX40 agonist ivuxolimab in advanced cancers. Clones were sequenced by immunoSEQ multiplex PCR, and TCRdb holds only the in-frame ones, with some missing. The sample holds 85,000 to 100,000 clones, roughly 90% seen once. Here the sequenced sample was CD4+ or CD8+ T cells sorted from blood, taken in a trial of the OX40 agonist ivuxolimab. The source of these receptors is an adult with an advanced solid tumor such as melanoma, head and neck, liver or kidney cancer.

The DNA of the CDR3 is TGTGCCAGCAGCAGCGACAGGGGAGTCTATAATTCACCCCTCCACTTT. Translating it yields CASSSDRGVYNSPLHF. The V and J genes are TRBV21-1 and TRBJ1-6; the DNA was not used to check the table's D call, TRBD1. TRBV21-1 is marked as a pseudogene. CDR3 size: 16 residues.

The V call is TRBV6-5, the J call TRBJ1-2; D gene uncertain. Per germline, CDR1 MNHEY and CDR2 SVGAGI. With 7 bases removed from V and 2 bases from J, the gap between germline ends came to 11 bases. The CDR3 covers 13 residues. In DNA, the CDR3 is TGTGCCAGCACGGGCGGCAGAAACTATGGCTACACCTTC. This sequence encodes CASTGGRNYGYTF.